Listed below are T cell receptor beta chains from one sample, sequenced in a study of CD8 T cells in ankylosing spondylitis. MiXCR, applied by TCRdb to the 5' RACE reads, yields one record per CDR3 protein. The top ten hold 4% to 5.5% of the sample, which has approximately 250,000 distinct CDR3 sequences, roughly 32% seen once. Sample: blood, either unsorted or a sorted T cell fraction (not recorded which). The receptors derive from a male donor with ankylosing spondylitis or in good health (not recorded which). Both conserved end residues are part of each CDR3. Fields, in order: J gene, D gene, clone size, V gene, CDR3 protein, CDR3 DNA. D genes are given only for firm matches. Where a row states a size, it is once, few, many or the class of an expanded clone; other rows omit it.

j_gene: TRBJ1-2
d_gene: .
abundance: few
v_gene: TRBV6-1
CDR3aa: CASRGSGTAYGYTF
CDR3nt: TGTGCCAGCAGAGGAAGCGGGACCGCTTATGGCTACACCTTC

j_gene: TRBJ1-1
d_gene: .
abundance: few
v_gene: TRBV19
CDR3aa: CASSEGGTEAFF
CDR3nt: TGTGCCAGTAGTGAGGGGGGCACTGAAGCTTTCTTT

j_gene: TRBJ2-5
d_gene: TRBD2
abundance: .
v_gene: TRBV20-1
CDR3aa: CSATGLAGGNQETQYF
CDR3nt: TGCAGTGCAACCGGACTAGCGGGGGGGAACCAAGAGACCCAGTACTTC

j_gene: TRBJ2-3
d_gene: .
abundance: .
v_gene: TRBV12-3/TRBV12-4
CDR3aa: CASSLEQNTDTQYF
CDR3nt: TGTGCCAGCAGTTTAGAGCAGAACACAGATACGCAGTATTTT

j_gene: TRBJ2-2
d_gene: .
abundance: .
v_gene: TRBV15
CDR3aa: CATSRVRMKRGDTGELFF
CDR3nt: TGTGCCACCAGCAGAGTAAGAATGAAGAGGGGCGACACCGGGGAGCTGTTTTTT

j_gene: TRBJ2-5
d_gene: TRBD2
abundance: .
v_gene: TRBV20-1
CDR3aa: CSARASGGLQETQYF
CDR3nt: TGCAGTGCTAGGGCTAGCGGGGGGTTACAAGAGACCCAGTACTTC

j_gene: TRBJ2-6
d_gene: TRBD1
abundance: .
v_gene: TRBV10-3
CDR3aa: CAISERTGGAGANVLTF
CDR3nt: TGTGCCATCAGTGAGAGGACAGGGGGGGCTGGGGCCAACGTCCTGACTTTC

j_gene: TRBJ1-5
d_gene: .
abundance: once
v_gene: TRBV12-3/TRBV12-4
CDR3aa: CASSFNSNQPQHF
CDR3nt: TGTGCCAGCAGTTTTAATAGCAATCAGCCCCAGCATTTT

j_gene: TRBJ2-3
d_gene: .
abundance: few
v_gene: TRBV7-8
CDR3aa: CASSPIGAGSDTQYF
CDR3nt: TGTGCCAGCAGCCCCATAGGGGCTGGGTCTGATACGCAGTATTTT

j_gene: TRBJ2-7
d_gene: .
abundance: few
v_gene: TRBV20-1
CDR3aa: CSARDLLSAGPAREQYF
CDR3nt: TGCAGTGCTAGAGATCTTTTGAGTGCTGGACCGGCGAGGGAGCAGTACTTC

j_gene: TRBJ2-3
d_gene: TRBD2
abundance: .
v_gene: TRBV4-2
CDR3aa: CASSQAYPGLAGDTDTQYF
CDR3nt: TGTGCCAGCAGCCAAGCGTATCCGGGACTAGCGGGGGACACAGATACGCAGTATTTT

j_gene: TRBJ2-3
d_gene: .
abundance: few
v_gene: TRBV20-1
CDR3aa: CSAGDSATDSTDTQYF
CDR3nt: TGCAGTGCTGGCGATTCGGCCACTGATAGCACAGATACGCAGTATTTT

j_gene: TRBJ2-1
d_gene: .
abundance: .
v_gene: TRBV20-1
CDR3aa: CSAEPAGTGVYNEQFF
CDR3nt: TGCAGTGCCGAGCCGGCGGGTACGGGGGTCTACAATGAGCAGTTCTTC

j_gene: TRBJ2-5
d_gene: TRBD2
abundance: .
v_gene: TRBV2
CDR3aa: CASTSSLPGGQETQYF
CDR3nt: TGTGCCAGCACCAGCTCACTCCCGGGGGGCCAAGAGACCCAGTACTTC

j_gene: TRBJ2-7
d_gene: .
abundance: .
v_gene: TRBV15
CDR3aa: CATSRDYLARAYEQYF
CDR3nt: TGTGCCACCAGCAGAGATTACCTGGCCAGGGCCTACGAGCAGTACTTC

j_gene: TRBJ2-3
d_gene: TRBD2
abundance: .
v_gene: TRBV5-8
CDR3aa: CASSYEVGLAVTDTQYF
CDR3nt: TGTGCCAGCAGCTACGAGGTGGGACTAGCGGTCACAGATACGCAGTATTTT

j_gene: TRBJ1-4
d_gene: .
abundance: .
v_gene: TRBV4-1
CDR3aa: CASSHGDSEKLFF
CDR3nt: TGCGCCAGCAGTCACGGAGACAGTGAAAAACTGTTTTTT

j_gene: TRBJ2-7
d_gene: .
abundance: few
v_gene: TRBV15
CDR3aa: CATSRDTTGGGEQYF
CDR3nt: TGTGCCACCAGCAGAGATACAACAGGGGGGGGCGAGCAGTACTTC

j_gene: TRBJ2-3
d_gene: .
abundance: .
v_gene: TRBV20-1
CDR3aa: CSARGTGFIYTQYF
CDR3nt: TGCAGTGCTAGAGGGACTGGATTCATTTATACGCAGTATTTT

j_gene: TRBJ2-7
d_gene: TRBD1
abundance: .
v_gene: TRBV7-9
CDR3aa: CASTGTASYEQYF
CDR3nt: TGTGCCAGCACCGGGACAGCCTCCTACGAGCAGTACTTC

j_gene: TRBJ2-1
d_gene: TRBD1
abundance: .
v_gene: TRBV30
CDR3aa: CAWSFGTDSSYNEQFF
CDR3nt: TGTGCCTGGAGTTTCGGGACAGATAGCTCCTACAATGAGCAGTTCTTC

j_gene: TRBJ2-7
d_gene: TRBD1
abundance: few
v_gene: TRBV5-6
CDR3aa: CASSSSGTVYEQYF
CDR3nt: TGTGCCAGCAGTTCCTCCGGGACAGTCTACGAGCAGTACTTC

j_gene: TRBJ2-5
d_gene: .
abundance: .
v_gene: TRBV20-1
CDR3aa: CSARLKQETQYF
CDR3nt: TGCAGTGCTAGGCTCAAGCAAGAGACCCAGTACTTC

j_gene: TRBJ2-3
d_gene: .
abundance: .
v_gene: TRBV3-1
CDR3aa: CASSQSGLDTQYF
CDR3nt: TGTGCCAGCAGCCAATCAGGGTTGGATACGCAGTATTTT

j_gene: TRBJ2-5
d_gene: .
abundance: .
v_gene: TRBV20-1
CDR3aa: CSARPDSEETQYF
CDR3nt: TGCAGTGCTAGACCTGACAGTGAAGAGACCCAGTACTTC

j_gene: TRBJ2-1
d_gene: .
abundance: once
v_gene: TRBV11-3
CDR3aa: CASSLDLGVRQFF
CDR3nt: TGTGCCAGCAGCTTAGATTTGGGGGTGCGGCAGTTCTTC

j_gene: TRBJ1-5
d_gene: TRBD1
abundance: few
v_gene: TRBV15
CDR3aa: CATSRDRGQDSNQPQHF
CDR3nt: TGTGCCACCAGCAGAGATCGAGGACAGGATAGCAATCAGCCCCAGCATTTT

j_gene: TRBJ2-7
d_gene: .
abundance: .
v_gene: TRBV28
CDR3aa: CASSLIRAGNSYEQYF
CDR3nt: TGTGCCAGCAGTTTAATAAGGGCAGGGAACTCCTACGAGCAGTACTTC

j_gene: TRBJ1-6
d_gene: TRBD1
abundance: few
v_gene: TRBV20-1
CDR3aa: CSTGTANSPLHF
CDR3nt: TGCAGTACCGGGACAGCGAATTCACCCCTCCACTTT

j_gene: TRBJ2-3
d_gene: .
abundance: few
v_gene: TRBV10-3
CDR3aa: CAISGRGDSTDTQYF
CDR3nt: TGTGCCATCAGTGGCCGAGGGGATAGCACAGATACGCAGTATTTT

j_gene: TRBJ2-7
d_gene: .
abundance: few
v_gene: TRBV7-2
CDR3aa: CASSRDPDEQYF
CDR3nt: TGTGCCAGCAGCCGGGATCCTGACGAGCAGTACTTC

j_gene: TRBJ2-1
d_gene: TRBD1
abundance: .
v_gene: TRBV5-1
CDR3aa: CASSYGQGNEQFF
CDR3nt: TGCGCCAGCAGCTATGGACAGGGGAATGAGCAGTTCTTC

j_gene: TRBJ2-5
d_gene: .
abundance: .
v_gene: TRBV27
CDR3aa: CASSFLQGPIRETQYF
CDR3nt: TGTGCCAGCAGTTTCTTGCAGGGCCCGATTCGGGAGACCCAGTACTTC

j_gene: TRBJ1-5
d_gene: .
abundance: .
v_gene: TRBV21-1
CDR3aa: CASSKARKRLEDDQPQHF
CDR3nt: TGTGCCAGCAGCAAAGCGAGGAAAAGACTGGAAGATGATCAGCCCCAGCATTTT

j_gene: TRBJ2-1
d_gene: .
abundance: .
v_gene: TRBV19
CDR3aa: CASRMGNDNEQFF
CDR3nt: TGTGCCAGCCGGATGGGGAACGACAATGAGCAGTTCTTC

j_gene: TRBJ2-1
d_gene: .
abundance: .
v_gene: TRBV20-1
CDR3aa: CSARDPLGVLYSEQFF
CDR3nt: TGCAGTGCTAGAGATCCTCTCGGGGTTTTGTATTCTGAGCAGTTCTTC

j_gene: TRBJ2-7
d_gene: .
abundance: .
v_gene: TRBV12-3/TRBV12-4
CDR3aa: CASSFGGPYEQYF
CDR3nt: TGTGCCAGCAGTTTCGGGGGTCCCTACGAGCAGTACTTC

j_gene: TRBJ2-1
d_gene: .
abundance: .
v_gene: TRBV20-1
CDR3aa: CSARTLTQSSYNEQFF
CDR3nt: TGCAGTGCTAGGACTCTCACCCAGAGCTCCTACAATGAGCAGTTCTTC

j_gene: TRBJ2-2
d_gene: .
abundance: many
v_gene: TRBV18
CDR3aa: CASSPSPQQGTGELFF
CDR3nt: TGTGCCAGCTCACCATCGCCTCAACAGGGAACCGGGGAGCTGTTTTTT

j_gene: TRBJ2-7
d_gene: TRBD1
abundance: few
v_gene: TRBV6-5
CDR3aa: CASSYSIGTANYEQYF
CDR3nt: TGTGCCAGCAGTTACTCGATCGGGACAGCTAACTACGAGCAGTACTTC